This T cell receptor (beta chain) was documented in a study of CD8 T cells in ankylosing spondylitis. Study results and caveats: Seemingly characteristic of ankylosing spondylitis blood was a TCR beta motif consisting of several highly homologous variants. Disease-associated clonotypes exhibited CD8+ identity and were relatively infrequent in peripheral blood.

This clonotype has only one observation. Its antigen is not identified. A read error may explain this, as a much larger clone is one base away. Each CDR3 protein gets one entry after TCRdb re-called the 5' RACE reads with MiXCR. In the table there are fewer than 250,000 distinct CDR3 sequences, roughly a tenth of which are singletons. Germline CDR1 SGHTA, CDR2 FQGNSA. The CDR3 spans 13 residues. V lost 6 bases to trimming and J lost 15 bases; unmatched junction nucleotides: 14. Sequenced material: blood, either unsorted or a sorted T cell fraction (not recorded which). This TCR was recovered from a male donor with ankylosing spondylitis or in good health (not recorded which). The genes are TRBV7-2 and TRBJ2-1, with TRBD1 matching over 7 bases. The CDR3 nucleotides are TGTGCCAGCAGGGGGACAGTTTACAATGGGCGGTTCTTC. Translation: CASRGTVYNGRFF.